This paragraph reports one TCR beta chain. Its antigen remains unidentified. This sample stems from a study of shared clonotypes between healthy human individuals. Turning to the study itself: There were three CD4 naive, three CD4 memory, two CD8 naive and one CD8 memory plates per donor.

Whole-study findings and limits: Between a handful of donors, naive CD4 clonotypes were shared at a level of about 5%.

Sorted subsets were amplified in replicate PCRs using 200 to 250 ng DNA, roughly 30,000 T cell genomes. TCRdb's copy holds only in-frame clones and misses some; the assay was immunoSEQ multiplex PCR. The top ten clones hold 0.1% to 0.15% of a sample with around 2.1 million clones, approximately 96% of them seen once. The authors divided CD4+ cells into CD45RA+ naive and CD45RA-negative memory subsets. The germline V gene encodes CDR1 SGDLS and CDR2 YYNGEE. The length of the CDR3 is 14 residues. The ends were cut back, 0 bases at V and 6 bases at J, with 10 bases in the middle. This rearrangement joins TRBV9 to TRBJ1-5; perhaps TRBD1 as D (5 bases). The TCR sequence derives from a man aged 18-30 years in good health. Sequencing was performed on naive CD4+ T cells sorted from blood. Subset specified: CD45RA+ positively selected. This chain's CDR3 is CASSVGSGSQPQHF. DNA of the CDR3: TGTGCCAGCAGCGTAGGTTCAGGGAGTCAGCCCCAGCATTTT.